The rows below give T cell receptor beta chains drawn from one sample of a study of T-cell reconstitution after alpha-beta-depleted transplantation in children. TCRdb called the PCR reads again in MiXCR, with one record for every CDR3 protein. The data contain some 640,000 distinct CDR3 sequences, approximately 16% of them singletons. This material consisted of PBMCs from the stem cell graft donor, taken from the stem cell graft. These receptors originate from a human donor who donated a stem cell graft to a child with acute myeloid leukemia. CDR3s include the opening cysteine and the closing phenylalanine or tryptophan. The D gene is left open where the match is weak. Clone size is shown for a subset of rows, as once, few, many or a class of expanded clone.

many,TRBJ1-4,TRBV20-1,-,CSAHRRPGGKLFF,TGCAGTGCTCACCGGCGCCCTGGAGGAAAACTGTTTTTT
many,TRBJ2-5,TRBV6-5,-,CASSSPSRTQYF,TGTGCCAGCAGTTCCCCGTCCCGGACCCAGTACTTC
few,TRBJ2-1,TRBV15,TRBD2,CATSRERSGGPYNEQFF,TGTGCCACCAGCAGAGAGCGAAGCGGGGGGCCGTACAATGAGCAGTTCTTC
few,TRBJ2-1,TRBV5-6,TRBD2,CASSRSGGAIRSSYNEQFF,TGTGCCAGCAGCCGTAGCGGGGGGGCGATTCGGAGCTCCTACAATGAGCAGTTCTTC
few,TRBJ1-2,TRBV15,-,CATSRKRVGATNYGYTF,TGTGCCACCAGCAGGAAGAGGGTGGGGGCCACTAACTATGGCTACACCTTC
many,TRBJ2-1,TRBV5-1,-,CASALEGGTYNEQFF,TGCGCCAGCGCGTTAGAGGGTGGGACCTACAATGAGCAGTTCTTC
few,TRBJ1-5,TRBV7-2,-,CASSLYTYGGNQPQHF,TGTGCCAGCAGCCTCTACACTTATGGGGGCAATCAGCCCCAGCATTTT
few,TRBJ2-1,TRBV12-3/TRBV12-4,-,CASSFGQTEHNEQFF,TGTGCCAGCAGTTTTGGACAGACCGAGCACAATGAGCAGTTCTTC
few,TRBJ2-1,TRBV11-2,TRBD2,CASSPGTSRTEQFF,TGTGCCAGCAGCCCTGGGACTAGTAGGACTGAGCAGTTCTTC
-,TRBJ2-3,TRBV7-9,TRBD2,CASSSASGLALKKQYF,TGTGCCAGCAGCTCAGCATCGGGACTAGCGCTAAAGAAGCAGTATTTT
few,TRBJ1-5,TRBV12-3/TRBV12-4,-,CASSFQTAVNQPQHF,TGTGCCAGCAGTTTCCAGACAGCAGTGAATCAGCCCCAGCATTTT
-,TRBJ1-3,TRBV6-6,-,CASSGGLGNTIYF,TGTGCCAGCAGCGGGGGCCTTGGGAACACCATATATTTT
many,TRBJ2-7,TRBV4-3,-,CASSQDGPRGRPKEQYF,TGCGCCAGCAGCCAAGATGGGCCCCGTGGACGGCCGAAGGAGCAGTACTTC
-,TRBJ1-1,TRBV20-1,-,CSASDDNTEAFF,TGCAGTGCTAGTGACGACAACACTGAAGCTTTCTTT
many,TRBJ2-1,TRBV12-3/TRBV12-4,-,CASSSDRDQNEQFF,TGTGCCAGCAGTTCGGACAGAGACCAAAATGAGCAGTTCTTC
-,TRBJ2-1,TRBV20-1,-,CSARDGREGFGNEQFF,TGCAGTGCTAGAGATGGCAGGGAAGGTTTCGGGAATGAGCAGTTCTTC
-,TRBJ2-2,TRBV7-2,TRBD1,CASSWTGVGTGELFF,TGTGCCAGCAGCTGGACAGGGGTCGGCACCGGGGAGCTGTTTTTT
few,TRBJ1-6,TRBV5-1,TRBD1,CASSTGQGPSPLHF,TGCGCCAGCAGCACCGGACAGGGGCCTTCACCCCTCCACTTT
few,TRBJ2-1,TRBV29-1,-,CSVGGAGDEQFF,TGCAGCGTAGGGGGGGCTGGGGATGAGCAGTTCTTC
many,TRBJ1-2,TRBV20-1,-,CSAQGQDDGYTF,TGCAGTGCGCAGGGGCAGGACGATGGCTACACCTTC
-,TRBJ2-3,TRBV6-2/TRBV6-3,-,CASSAGLGDTQYF,TGTGCCAGCAGTGCCGGACTGGGAGATACGCAGTATTTT
many,TRBJ1-4,TRBV20-1,-,CSAGARGARSEKLFF,TGCAGTGCTGGGGCCCGGGGGGCAAGGAGTGAAAAACTGTTTTTT
many,TRBJ2-5,TRBV5-6,-,CASSLWTDLQETQYF,TGTGCCAGCAGCTTATGGACAGACCTACAAGAGACCCAGTACTTC
few,TRBJ1-5,TRBV21-1,-,CASSKCEQGMNQPQHF,TGTGCCAGCAGCAAATGCGAACAGGGTATGAATCAGCCCCAGCATTTT
-,TRBJ2-7,TRBV27,-,CASSSGTYEKYF,TGTGCCAGCAGTTCGGGCACCTACGAGAAGTACTTC
-,TRBJ1-2,TRBV4-1,TRBD1,CASSHADRAFNYGYTF,TGCGCCAGCAGCCACGCTGACAGGGCCTTTAACTATGGCTACACCTTC
-,TRBJ2-7,TRBV4-3,-,CASSPWQWRQQYF,TGCGCCAGCAGCCCTTGGCAGTGGAGGCAGCAGTACTTC
many,TRBJ2-7,TRBV4-3,TRBD1,CASSQDYRGTYEQYF,TGCGCCAGCAGCCAAGATTACAGGGGGACCTACGAGCAGTACTTC
many,TRBJ2-2,TRBV5-1,TRBD1,CASKPGQSNTGELFF,TGCGCCAGCAAACCGGGACAGTCTAACACCGGGGAGCTGTTTTTT
many,TRBJ1-4,TRBV20-1,-,CSARVGGTNEKLFF,TGCAGTGCTAGAGTTGGGGGAACTAATGAAAAACTGTTTTTT
-,TRBJ2-5,TRBV12-5,TRBD1,CASGTIRDRAETQYF,TGTGCTAGTGGTACAATCCGGGACAGGGCAGAGACCCAGTACTTC
few,TRBJ2-7,TRBV20-1,-,CSARRQAFYEQYF,TGCAGTGCTAGACGACAGGCATTCTACGAGCAGTACTTC
many,TRBJ2-7,TRBV30,-,CAARGRALYEQYF,TGTGCTGCGAGAGGTAGGGCCCTTTACGAGCAGTACTTC
many,TRBJ1-5,TRBV9,-,CASSEGRDIPGNQPQHF,TGTGCCAGCAGCGAGGGGAGGGACATACCGGGCAATCAGCCCCAGCATTTT
few,TRBJ2-1,TRBV12-3/TRBV12-4,TRBD2,CASSPEKRGWNEQFF,TGTGCCAGCAGTCCCGAAAAGCGGGGGTGGAATGAGCAGTTCTTC
few,TRBJ2-3,TRBV20-1,-,CSARDSLRDTQYF,TGCAGTGCTAGAGACTCTCTAAGAGATACGCAGTATTTT
-,TRBJ2-1,TRBV10-1,TRBD2,CASSAERGSSYNEQFF,TGCGCCAGCAGTGCGGAGCGGGGCAGCTCCTACAATGAGCAGTTCTTC
-,TRBJ2-2,TRBV7-9,-,CASSASSRANTGELFF,TGTGCCAGCAGCGCCTCCTCGCGGGCGAACACCGGGGAGCTGTTTTTT
-,TRBJ2-5,TRBV10-3,-,CAISETGGVQETQYF,TGTGCCATCAGTGAGACGGGCGGGGTGCAAGAGACCCAGTACTTC
-,TRBJ2-2,TRBV28,TRBD1,CASQGGQGLAGELFF,TGTGCCAGCCAAGGCGGACAGGGGCTCGCCGGGGAGCTGTTTTTT
few,TRBJ1-2,TRBV7-8,TRBD1,CASSPGQGVYYGYTF,TGTGCCAGCAGCCCCGGACAGGGGGTTTACTATGGCTACACCTTC
-,TRBJ1-2,TRBV29-1,-,CSVQDYMDYGYTF,TGCAGCGTCCAGGACTATATGGACTATGGCTACACCTTC
many,TRBJ2-1,TRBV7-2,-,CASSLTRVWQFF,TGTGCCAGCAGCTTAACCAGGGTTTGGCAGTTCTTC